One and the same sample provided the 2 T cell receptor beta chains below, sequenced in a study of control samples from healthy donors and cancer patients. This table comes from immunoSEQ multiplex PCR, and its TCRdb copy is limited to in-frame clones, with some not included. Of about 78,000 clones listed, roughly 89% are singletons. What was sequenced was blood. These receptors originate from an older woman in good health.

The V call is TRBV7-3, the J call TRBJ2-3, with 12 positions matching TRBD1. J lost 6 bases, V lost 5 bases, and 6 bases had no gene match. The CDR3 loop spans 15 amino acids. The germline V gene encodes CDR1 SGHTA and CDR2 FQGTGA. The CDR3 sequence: CASSGGQGASDTQYF. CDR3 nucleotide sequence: TGTGCCAGCAGCGGGGGACAGGGGGCCTCTGATACGCAGTATTTT.

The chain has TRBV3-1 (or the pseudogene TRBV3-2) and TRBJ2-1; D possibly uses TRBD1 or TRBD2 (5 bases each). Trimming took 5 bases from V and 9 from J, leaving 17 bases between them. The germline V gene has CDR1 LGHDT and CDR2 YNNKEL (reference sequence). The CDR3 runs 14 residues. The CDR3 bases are TGTGCCAGCAGCGCCCGGGACCGCGGATTTGAGCAGTTCTTC. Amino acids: CASSARDRGFEQFF.